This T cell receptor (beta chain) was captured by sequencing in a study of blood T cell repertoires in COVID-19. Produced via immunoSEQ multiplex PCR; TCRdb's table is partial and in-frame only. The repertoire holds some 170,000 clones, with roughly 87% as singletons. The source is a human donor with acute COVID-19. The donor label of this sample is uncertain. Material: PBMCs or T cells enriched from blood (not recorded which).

This CDR3 is CASSFRTGGLGELFF. The DNA of the CDR3 is TGTGCCAGCAGCTTCCGGACAGGGGGGTTGGGGGAGCTGTTTTTT. The rearrangement uses TRBV7-2 and TRBJ2-2, with 10 bases aligning to TRBD1. The CDR3 loop spans 15 amino acids. The germline CDR1 and CDR2 sequences are SGHTA and FQGNSA. With 3 bases clipped from V and 8 bases from J, the junction kept 6 bases outside the gene matches.